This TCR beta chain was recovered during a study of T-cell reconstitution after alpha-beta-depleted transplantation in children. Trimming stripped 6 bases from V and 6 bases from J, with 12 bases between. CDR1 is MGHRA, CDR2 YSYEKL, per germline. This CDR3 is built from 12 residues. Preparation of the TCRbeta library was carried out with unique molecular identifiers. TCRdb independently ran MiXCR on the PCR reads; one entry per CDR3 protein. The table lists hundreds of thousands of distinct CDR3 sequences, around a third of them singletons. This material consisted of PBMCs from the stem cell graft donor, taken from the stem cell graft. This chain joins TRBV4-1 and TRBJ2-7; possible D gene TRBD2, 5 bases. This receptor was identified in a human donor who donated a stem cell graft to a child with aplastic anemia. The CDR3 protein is CASSPGLTEQYV. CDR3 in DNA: TGCGCCAGCAGTCCCGGACTTACCGAGCAGTACGTC.